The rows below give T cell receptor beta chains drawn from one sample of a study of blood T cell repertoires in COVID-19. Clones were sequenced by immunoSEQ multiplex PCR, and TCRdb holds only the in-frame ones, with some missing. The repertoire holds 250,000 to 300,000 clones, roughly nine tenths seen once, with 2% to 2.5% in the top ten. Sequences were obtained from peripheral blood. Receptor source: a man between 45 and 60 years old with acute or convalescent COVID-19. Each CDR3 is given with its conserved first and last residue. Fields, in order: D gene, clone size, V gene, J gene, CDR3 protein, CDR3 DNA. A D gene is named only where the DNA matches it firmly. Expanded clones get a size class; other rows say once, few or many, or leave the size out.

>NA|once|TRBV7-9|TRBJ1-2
CASSLAGKGDNTF
TGTGCCAGCAGCTTAGCGGGCAAGGGGGACAACACCTTC
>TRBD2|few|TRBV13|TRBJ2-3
CASSLESLAGATTDTQYF
TGTGCCAGCAGCTTAGAGAGCCTAGCGGGCGCGACCACAGATACGCAGTATTTT
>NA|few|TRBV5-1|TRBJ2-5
CASRWGLETQYF
TGCGCCAGCAGATGGGGCCTGGAGACCCAGTACTTC
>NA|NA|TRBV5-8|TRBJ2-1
CASSLPGESRSSYNEQFF
TGTGCCAGCAGCCTGCCGGGGGAGTCAAGAAGCTCCTACAATGAGCAGTTCTTC
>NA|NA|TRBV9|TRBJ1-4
CASSVANRKLFF
TGTGCCAGCAGCGTAGCTAACCGAAAACTGTTTTTT
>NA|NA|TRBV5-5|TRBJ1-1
CASSVLFTEPVEAFF
TGTGCCAGCAGCGTACTCTTTACAGAGCCCGTTGAAGCTTTCTTT
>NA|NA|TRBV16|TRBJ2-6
CASSPNRAGANVLTF
TGTGCCAGCAGCCCCAACAGGGCTGGGGCCAACGTCCTGACTTTC
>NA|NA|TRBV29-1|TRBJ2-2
CSGSNTGELFF
TGCAGCGGGAGTAACACCGGGGAGCTGTTTTTT
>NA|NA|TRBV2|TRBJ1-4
CASSERQGHEKLFF
TGTGCCAGCAGTGAGAGGCAGGGCCACGAAAAACTGTTTTTT
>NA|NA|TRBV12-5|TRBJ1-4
CASGSGGAGEKLFF
TGTGCTAGTGGTTCGGGGGGGGCAGGTGAAAAACTGTTTTTT
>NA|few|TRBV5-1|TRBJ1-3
CASSSDPQGLTTGNTIYF
TGCGCCAGCAGCTCGGACCCTCAGGGGCTAACTACTGGAAACACCATATATTTT
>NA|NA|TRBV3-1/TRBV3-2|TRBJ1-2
CASSYAEAIYGYTF
TGTGCCAGCAGCTATGCAGAGGCGATCTATGGCTACACCTTC
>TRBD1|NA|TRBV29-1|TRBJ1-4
CSVEDRGSAYEKLFF
TGCAGCGTTGAGGACAGGGGCTCTGCTTATGAAAAACTGTTTTTT
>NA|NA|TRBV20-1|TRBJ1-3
CSAISGNTIYF
TGCAGTGCTATATCTGGAAACACCATATATTTT
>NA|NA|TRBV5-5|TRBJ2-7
CASSFSGKSYEQYF
TGTGCCAGCAGCTTCTCAGGGAAATCCTACGAGCAGTACTTC
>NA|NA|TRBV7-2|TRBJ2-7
CASSVRVGEQYF
TGTGCCAGCAGCGTCAGGGTAGGCGAGCAGTACTTC
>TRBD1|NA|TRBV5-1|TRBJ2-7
CASSSYRGTDEQYF
TGCGCCAGCAGCTCCTACAGGGGTACCGACGAGCAGTACTTC
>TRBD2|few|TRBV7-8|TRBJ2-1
CASSQRLAGPNEQFF
TGTGCCAGCAGCCAGAGACTAGCGGGGCCCAATGAGCAGTTCTTC
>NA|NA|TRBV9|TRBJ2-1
CASSVGRYNEQFF
TGTGCCAGCAGCGTAGGCAGGTACAATGAGCAGTTCTTC
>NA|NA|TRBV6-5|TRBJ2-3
CASTLQGSWTDTQYF
TGTGCCAGCACCTTACAGGGCTCTTGGACAGATACGCAGTATTTT
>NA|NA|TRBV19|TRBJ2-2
CASSTYTGELFF
TGTGCCAGTAGTACATACACCGGGGAGCTGTTTTTT
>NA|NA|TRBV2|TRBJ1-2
CASSEAVLVYGYTF
TGTGCCAGCAGTGAAGCGGTGCTAGTCTATGGCTACACCTTC
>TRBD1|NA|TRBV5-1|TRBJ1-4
CASSLADRGGEKLFF
TGCGCCAGCAGCTTGGCCGACAGGGGCGGTGAAAAACTGTTTTTT
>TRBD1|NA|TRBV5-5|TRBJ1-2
CASSSGQGIYGYTF
TGTGCCAGCAGCTCGGGACAGGGGATCTATGGCTACACCTTC
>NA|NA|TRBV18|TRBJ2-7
CASSRDTFHEQYF
TGTGCCAGCTCAAGGGACACCTTCCACGAGCAGTACTTC
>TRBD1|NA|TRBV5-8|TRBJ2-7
CASSRTGTGAYEQYF
TGTGCCAGCAGCAGAACCGGGACAGGGGCCTACGAGCAGTACTTC
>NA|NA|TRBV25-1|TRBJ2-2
CASSGRGSGELFF
TGTGCCAGCAGTGGTCGGGGTTCAGGGGAGCTGTTTTTT
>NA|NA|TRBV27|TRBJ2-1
CASSLSRRPSSYNEQFF
TGTGCCAGCAGTTTATCGCGCAGGCCCTCTTCCTACAATGAGCAGTTCTTC
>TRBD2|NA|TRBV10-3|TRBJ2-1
CAISESTLAGLYNEQFF
TGTGCCATCAGTGAGTCGACCTTAGCGGGGCTCTACAATGAGCAGTTCTTC
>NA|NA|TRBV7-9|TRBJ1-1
CASTSWTENTEAFF
TGTGCCAGCACTTCATGGACAGAAAACACTGAAGCTTTCTTT
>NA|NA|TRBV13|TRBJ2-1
CASSRPGLGRNEQFF
TGTGCCAGCAGCCGACCCGGACTGGGCCGCAATGAGCAGTTCTTC
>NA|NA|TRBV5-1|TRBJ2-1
CASSPAGSSYNEQFF
TGCGCCAGCTCACCGGCGGGGAGCTCCTACAATGAGCAGTTCTTC
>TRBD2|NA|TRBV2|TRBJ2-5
CASSTPGTSGGAGETQYF
TGTGCCAGCAGTACCCCCGGGACTAGCGGGGGGGCGGGGGAGACCCAGTACTTC
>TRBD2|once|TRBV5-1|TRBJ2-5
CASSSGLAEGSETQYF
TGCGCCAGCAGCTCGGGACTAGCGGAGGGTTCCGAGACCCAGTACTTC
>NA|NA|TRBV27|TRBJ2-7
CASSFQRFSYEQYF
TGTGCCAGCAGTTTTCAGCGATTCTCCTACGAGCAGTACTTC
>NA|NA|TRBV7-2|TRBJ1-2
CASSLGGVGYGYTF
TGTGCCAGCAGCTTAGGGGGGGTTGGCTATGGCTACACCTTC
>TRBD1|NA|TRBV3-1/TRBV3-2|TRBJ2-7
CASSRPGQGSEQYF
TGTGCCAGCAGCCGGCCGGGACAGGGGAGCGAGCAGTACTTC
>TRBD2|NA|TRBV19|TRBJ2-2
CASIGERGPTGELFF
TGTGCCAGTATTGGGGAGCGGGGGCCCACCGGGGAGCTGTTTTTT
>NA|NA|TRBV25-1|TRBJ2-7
CASSERTTGEQYF
TGTGCCAGCAGTGAGAGGACAACGGGCGAGCAGTACTTC
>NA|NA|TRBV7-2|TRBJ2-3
CASSLGTGDTQYF
TGTGCCAGCAGCTTAGGTACCGGGGATACGCAGTATTTT
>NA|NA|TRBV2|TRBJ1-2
CASSPLVGTKGIYGYTF
TGTGCCAGCAGCCCCCTTGTGGGGACAAAGGGTATCTATGGCTACACCTTC
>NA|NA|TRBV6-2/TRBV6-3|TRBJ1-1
CASSYRVQNTEAFF
TGTGCCAGCAGTTATCGGGTCCAGAACACTGAAGCTTTCTTT
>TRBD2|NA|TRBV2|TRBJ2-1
CASSGASGGPSSYNEQFF
TGTGCCAGCAGTGGGGCTAGCGGGGGACCCAGCTCCTACAATGAGCAGTTCTTC
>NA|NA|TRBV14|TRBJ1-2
CASSQVEIPGGYTF
TGTGCCAGCAGCCAAGTGGAGATCCCCGGCGGCTACACCTTC
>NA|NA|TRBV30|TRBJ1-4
CAWSVGRGKLFF
TGTGCCTGGAGTGTCGGCAGAGGGAAACTGTTTTTT
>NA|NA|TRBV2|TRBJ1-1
CATKGEGGEAFF
TGTGCCACCAAAGGGGAGGGGGGAGAAGCTTTCTTT
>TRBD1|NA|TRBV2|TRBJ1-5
CASGGTGGDQPQHF
TGTGCCAGCGGAGGGACAGGGGGGGATCAGCCCCAGCATTTT
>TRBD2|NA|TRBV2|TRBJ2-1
CASSEEGGGGQFF
TGTGCCAGCAGTGAGGAGGGCGGCGGGGGGCAGTTCTTC
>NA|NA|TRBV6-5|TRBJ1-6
CASNGEPTSPLHF
TGTGCCAGCAACGGGGAGCCCACCTCCCCCCTCCACTTT
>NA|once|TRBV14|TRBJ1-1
CASSPTGNKRLNTEAFF
TGTGCCAGCAGCCCAACGGGGAACAAGAGGTTGAACACTGAAGCTTTCTTT
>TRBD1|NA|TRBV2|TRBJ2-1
CASSRTGEVRSYNEQFF
TGTGCCAGCAGCAGGACAGGGGAGGTAAGGTCCTACAATGAGCAGTTCTTC
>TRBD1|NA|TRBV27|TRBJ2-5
CASSSTTGSHQETQYF
TGTGCCAGCAGTTCAACGACAGGGTCCCACCAAGAGACCCAGTACTTC
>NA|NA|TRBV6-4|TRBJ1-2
CASGGGVNGYTF
TGTGCCAGCGGGGGGGGAGTGAATGGCTACACCTTC
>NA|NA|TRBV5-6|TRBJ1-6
CASRNWPGRSSYNSPLHF
TGTGCCAGCAGAAATTGGCCAGGGCGAAGCTCCTATAATTCACCCCTCCACTTT
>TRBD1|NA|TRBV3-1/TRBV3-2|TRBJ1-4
CASSQPLRDRVGKLFF
TGTGCCAGCAGCCAACCTCTCCGGGACAGGGTAGGAAAACTGTTTTTT
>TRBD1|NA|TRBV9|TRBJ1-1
CASSVDRASEAFF
TGTGCCAGCAGCGTCGACAGGGCCTCTGAAGCTTTCTTT